One sample yielded the 27 T cell receptor beta chains listed below, sequenced in a study of T cell responses to AZD1222 COVID-19 vaccine (dated by TCRdb to about 2021). Libraries came from the immunoSEQ multiplex PCR assay. TCRdb's version of the immuneACCESS table is confined to in-frame rearrangements and falls short of the full clone set. An unresolved V gene accounts for under half of the shortfall where checked; the remainder is of unknown origin. The sample contains 180,000 or so clones, around 90% of them found a single time. The ten largest clones add up to around 4.5% of the sample. The time point label here, explained by the study, means: about 28 days (+/-7) after the second vaccine dose. Sample treatment or condition, as interpreted from the label and publication: meningococcal conjugate vaccine given as trial control. The sequences come from peripheral blood, collected 28 days after the second dose of the MenACWY control vaccine. The origin of the receptors is an adult who received the MenACWY meningococcal vaccine as a control.

The chain has TRBV5-1 and TRBJ2-3, with TRBD2 matching over 9 bases. Germline V gene data show CDR1 as SGHRS and CDR2 as YFSETQ. V trimming: 4 bases; J trimming: 6 bases; junction bases outside the gene matches: 9. CDR3 length: 15 amino acids. The CDR3 protein is CASSNGAGGPDTQYF. The CDR3 DNA sequence: TGCGCCAGCAGCAATGGGGCGGGAGGGCCCGATACGCAGTATTTT.

CDR3 sequence: CASSLGNYNEQFF. The CDR3 region has the DNA TGTGCCAGCAGCTTAGGGAACTACAATGAGCAGTTCTTC. The rearrangement joins TRBV7-8 to TRBJ2-1; D is ambiguous. CDR3 size: 13 residues. In germline, CDR1 is SGHVS, CDR2 FQNEAQ. V was pared by 1 base and J by 3 bases, with 4 bases between.

V usage is TRBV6-5 and J usage is TRBJ1-5, with D tentatively TRBD1 (5 bases). CDR3 length equals 13 residues. CDR1 is MNHEY, CDR2 SVGAGI, per germline. V was shortened by 6 bases and J by 11 bases, with 17 bases between the two germline ends. The CDR3 loop reads CASRGSGGRAQHF. Written as DNA, the CDR3 is TGTGCCAGCAGGGGGTCGGGGGGGAGAGCCCAGCATTTT.

The chain couples TRBV7-2 to TRBJ1-3, with D hard to call. V gave up 5 bases and J gave up 0 bases, with 5 bases separating them. The germline V gene encodes CDR1 SGHTA and CDR2 FQGNSA. This CDR3 has 13 amino acids. The DNA for the CDR3 is TGTGCCAGCAGCCCCAGCTCTGGAAACACCATATATTTT. Translated: CASSPSSGNTIYF.

V usage is TRBV6-2 or TRBV6-3 and J usage is TRBJ2-1; 11 bases line up with TRBD2. Trimming removed 2 bases from V and 5 bases from J; junction bases left unmatched: 5. CDR1 is MNHEY, CDR2 SVGEGT, per germline. The CDR3 runs to 16 residues. The CDR3 region has the DNA TGTGCCAGCAGTTACGCCCCGGGACTAGCGGACAATGAGCAGTTCTTC. As protein: CASSYAPGLADNEQFF.

CDR3 nucleotide sequence: TGTGCCAGCAAACCCAGGGCAGGGGACACCGGGGAGCTGTTTTTT. Translation: CASKPRAGDTGELFF. The chain is built from TRBV28 and TRBJ2-2; TRBD1 is a possible D gene (6 bases). Per the germline V gene, CDR1 is MDHEN and CDR2 is SYDVKM. V was trimmed by 7 bases and J by 3 bases, leaving 15 bases between them. The CDR3 totals 15 residues.

Only one count was recorded for this clone. CDR3 coding DNA: TGTGCCAGCAGTTGGGCTAGCGGGTACACAGATACGCAGTATTTT. It encodes CASSWASGYTDTQYF. This sequence joins TRBV28 and TRBJ2-3; TRBD2 matches at 8 bases. J was trimmed by 2 bases and V by 4 bases; bases with no gene match: 5. There are 15 residues in the CDR3. Looked up from germline, CDR1 is MDHEN and CDR2 is SYDVKM.

The chain joins TRBV10-1 to TRBJ2-1; 11 nucleotides agree with TRBD2. The CDR3 loop spans 14 amino acids. V was clipped by 10 bases and J by 8 bases; unmatched bases: 10. Germline CDR1 reads WNHNN; CDR2 reads SYGVQD (reference sequence). DNA of the CDR3: TGCGCCACCTCACTAGCGGGAGTGAGTGATGAGCAGTTCTTC. Protein sequence: CATSLAGVSDEQFF.

J is TRBJ2-2 and V is TRBV19, with TRBD2 as a possible D gene (6 bases). CDR1 and CDR2 (germline): LNHDA, SQIVND (reference sequence). Trimming left V 3 bases short and J 6 bases short, with 14 bases between. This CDR3 has 15 amino acids. The CDR3 loop reads CASSIASVRSGELFF. CDR3 nucleotide sequence: TGTGCCAGTAGTATCGCTAGCGTACGGTCCGGGGAGCTGTTTTTT. Full variable domain (missing parts from reference TRBV19 and TRBJ2-2): DGGITQSPKYLFRKEGQNVTLSCEQNLNHDAMYWYRQDPGQGLRLIYYSQIVNDFQKGDIAEGYSVSREKKESFPLTVTSAQKNPTAFYLCASSIASVRSGELFFGEGSRLTVL.

The rearrangement links TRBV27 to TRBJ2-7, with 8 nucleotides matching TRBD2. The V gene end was trimmed by 6 bases and the J gene end by 4 bases; junction bases not matched to a gene: 8. Germline assignment: CDR1 MNHEY and CDR2 SMNVEV (reference sequence). This CDR3 is built from 14 residues. The CDR3, as DNA: TGTGCCAGCAGCCTTAGCGGGAAAGTATACGAGCAGTACTTC. It yields the protein CASSLSGKVYEQYF.

The gene calls are TRBV6-4 and TRBJ1-5; D remains unclear. CDR3 size: 15 residues. Germline V CDR1 and CDR2: MRHNA, SNTAGT. Trimming removed 2 bases at V and 6 bases at J, with 14 bases between. This chain's CDR3 is CASSDLVPSGQPQHF. The CDR3 nucleotides are TGTGCCAGCAGTGACCTTGTCCCCTCGGGTCAGCCCCAGCATTTT.

The chain links TRBV7-2 to TRBJ2-1, with TRBD2 identical over 9 bases. The CDR3 runs 15 residues. V shed 5 bases and J 8 bases; nucleotides not matched to a gene: 10. In germline, CDR1 is SGHTA, CDR2 FQGNSA. As DNA, the CDR3 is TGTGCCAGCAGCCCACAGCAGGGACTAGCAGATGAGCAGTTCTTC. This encodes CASSPQQGLADEQFF.

The chain recombines TRBV19 with TRBJ2-5, with D tentatively TRBD1 or TRBD2 (5 bases each). Looked up from germline, CDR1 is LNHDA and CDR2 is SQIVND (reference sequence). The CDR3 length is 14 residues. Trimming shortened V by 5 bases and J by 5 bases, and 15 bases separated the two germline ends. The CDR3 region is CASSAGALGETQYF. The CDR3 DNA reads TGTGCCAGTAGTGCCGGGGCCCTCGGGGAGACCCAGTACTTC. The whole variable domain, remainder taken from reference TRBV19 and TRBJ2-5, is DGGITQSPKYLFRKEGQNVTLSCEQNLNHDAMYWYRQDPGQGLRLIYYSQIVNDFQKGDIAEGYSVSREKKESFPLTVTSAQKNPTAFYLCASSAGALGETQYFGPGTRLLVL.

The V and J genes are TRBV7-2 and TRBJ2-7; either TRBD1 or TRBD2 may fit D (5 bases each). Trimming took 5 bases from V and 3 from J, leaving 14 bases between them. The CDR3 is 14 residues long. Germline V gene sequence: CDR1 SGHTA, CDR2 FQGNSA. The CDR3 DNA reads TGTGCCAGCAGCCTCTTGGGACCTGACTACGAGCAGTACTTC. Translating gives CASSLLGPDYEQYF.

This chain links TRBV4-3 with TRBJ1-2; TRBD1 might be the D (5 bases). Per germline, CDR1 LGHNA and CDR2 YSLEER. V lost 0 bases, J lost 8 bases, and 7 bases lay in between. The CDR3 spans 12 residues. The DNA of the CDR3 is TGCGCCAGCAGCCAAGACAGGGTCGGCTACACCTTC. Protein: CASSQDRVGYTF.

In regard to this clone: The sample carries other DNA sequences with the same CDR3. The chain uses TRBV18 and TRBJ2-7; D gene ambiguous. Germline lookup yields CDR1 KGHSH and CDR2 LQKENI. CDR3 length: 14 residues. Trimming stripped 0 bases from V and 0 bases from J, with 6 bases between. DNA for the CDR3: TGTGCCAGCTCACCACCGTGGGACTCCTACGAGCAGTACTTC. Amino acids: CASSPPWDSYEQYF.

The chain has TRBV6-5 and TRBJ2-6; D gene ambiguous. V was trimmed by 6 bases and J by 1 base, leaving 10 bases between them. Germline V lookup: CDR1 MNHEY, CDR2 SVGAGI. This CDR3 has 15 residues. DNA for the CDR3: TGTGCCAGCAGCGTCATAGGGTCTGGGGCCAACGTCCTGACTTTC. Translating gives CASSVIGSGANVLTF.

The rearrangement uses TRBV5-6 and TRBJ1-4; no reliable D call. V lost 0 bases and J 8 bases, leaving 23 bases between the germline ends. Germline CDR1 and CDR2: SGHDT and YYEEEE. The CDR3 sequence is 18 residues long. The CDR3 sequence: CASSLAVAPRRALEKLFF. CDR3 DNA: TGTGCCAGCAGCTTGGCGGTGGCCCCGCGGAGGGCGTTAGAAAAACTGTTTTTT.

The chain combines TRBV6-5 with TRBJ2-7; no firm D call. The CDR3 has 12 amino acids. V was shortened by 8 bases and J by 3 bases, with 11 bases between the two germline ends. Germline values: CDR1 MNHEY, CDR2 SVGAGI. In DNA form, the CDR3 reads TGTGCCAGCCGTCCGCCCAACTACGAGCAGTACTTC. It encodes CASRPPNYEQYF.

The count of this clone is one. The J gene is TRBJ1-5, the V gene TRBV7-2; D perhaps matches TRBD1 (6 bases). There are 16 residues in the CDR3. Germline-derived CDR1 and CDR2 are SGHTA and FQGNSA. The V end lost 4 bases, the J end lost 4 bases, and 17 bases lay between the germline ends. The CDR3 spells CASSSEHRAWNQPQHF. CDR3 in DNA: TGTGCCAGCAGCTCAGAGCACAGGGCATGGAATCAGCCCCAGCATTTT.

This clone was found once. The junction departs from the called germline gene at one end, perhaps through a read error. The chain uses TRBV15 and TRBJ2-7; unclear D gene. The germline V gene has CDR1 LNHNV and CDR2 YYDKDF (reference sequence). CDR3 length equals 17 residues. CDR3 protein: CATSRVQDPVNSYEQYF. The CDR3, as DNA: TGTGCCACCAGTAGAGTTCAAGACCCGGTGAACTCCTACGAGCAGTACTTC.

The chain joins TRBV28 to TRBJ2-2, with TRBD1 as a possible D gene (6 bases). Germline CDR1 and CDR2: MDHEN and SYDVKM. Trimming took 6 bases from V and 1 from J, leaving 18 bases between them. CDR3 length: 17 amino acids. The CDR3 is CASRSSYVTGNTGELFF. In DNA, the CDR3 is TGTGCCAGCAGATCTTCATACGTGACAGGGAACACCGGGGAGCTGTTTTTT.

The rearrangement joins TRBV3-1 (or the pseudogene TRBV3-2) to TRBJ1-2; tentatively, D is TRBD1 (5 bases). V shed 4 bases and J shed 7 bases, with 22 bases lying between them. Germline CDR1 is LGHDT and CDR2 is YNNKEL (reference sequence). The CDR3 totals 16 residues. The CDR3 DNA is TGTGCCAGCAGCCCCTCCATGCACAGGTATGCGATTGGCTACACCTTC. Translating gives CASSPSMHRYAIGYTF.

The V gene is TRBV15, the J gene TRBJ1-1; D might be TRBD1 (6 bases). The CDR3 sequence is 17 residues long. Germline V gene sequence: CDR1 LNHNV, CDR2 YYDKDF (reference sequence). V shed 1 base and J shed 1 base, with 16 bases lying between them. The CDR3: CATSRGFREGENTEAFF. CDR3 sequence (DNA): TGTGCCACCAGCAGAGGGTTCAGGGAGGGGGAGAACACTGAAGCTTTCTTT.

This sequence joins TRBV5-1 and TRBJ1-3; D not resolved. Trimming removed 0 bases from V and 8 bases from J, with 12 bases in between. CDR1 and CDR2 (germline): SGHRS, YFSETQ. There are 14 residues in the CDR3. The CDR3 is CASSLVDVEDTIYF. The CDR3 coding sequence is TGCGCCAGCAGCTTGGTGGACGTTGAGGACACCATATATTTT.

This clone was seen a handful of times. V gene TRBV28 combines with J gene TRBJ2-5; D is ambiguous. Trimming removed 3 bases from V and 1 base from J, with 6 bases in between. Germline CDR1 and CDR2: MDHEN and SYDVKM. The CDR3 is 13 residues long. The DNA for the CDR3 is TGTGCCAGCAGTTTTCCCAGCCAAGAGACCCAGTACTTC. Protein: CASSFPSQETQYF.

The genes are TRBV5-1 and TRBJ2-7; TRBD1 or TRBD2 may be the D gene (6 bases each). The CDR3 runs 12 residues. Germline loops: CDR1 SGHRS, CDR2 YFSETQ. Trimming pared 0 bases from V and 6 bases from J, leaving 7 bases between. DNA of the CDR3: TGCGCCAGCAGCTTGGGGGGGGCCGAGCAGTACTTC. Amino acids: CASSLGGAEQYF. The whole variable domain, remainder taken from reference TRBV5-1 and TRBJ2-7, is KAGVTQTPRYLIKTRGQQVTLSCSPISGHRSVSWYQQTPGQGLQFLFEYFSETQRNKGNFPGRFSGRQFSNSRSEMNVSTLELGDSALYLCASSLGGAEQYFGPGTRLTVT.